Listed here are 11 T cell receptor beta chains from one sample, sequenced in a study of identical twins. MiXCR, run by TCRdb on the 5' RACE reads, gives a single entry per CDR3 protein. The sample holds about 690,000 distinct CDR3 sequences, 21% seen once. Another study also made use of these data, one on T cells expressing NK-cell markers.

The specimen was PBMCs. The source is a young woman in good health.

This clonotype appeared once. The chain combines TRBV20-1 with TRBJ2-3; D tentatively reads TRBD1 or TRBD2 (6 bases each). V lost 3 bases, J lost 0 bases, and 16 bases lay in between. The CDR3 sequence is 16 residues long. CDR1 and CDR2 from the germline V gene are DFQATT and SNEGSKA (reference sequence). This chain's CDR3 is CSASRGAGSSTDTQYF. DNA for the CDR3: TGCAGTGCTAGTAGGGGGGCGGGGTCTAGCACAGATACGCAGTATTTT.

This chain joins TRBV4-3 and TRBJ1-2; D unresolved. V shed 1 base and J shed 8 bases, with 20 bases lying between them. The CDR3 is 16 amino acids. Germline lookup yields CDR1 LGHNA and CDR2 YSLEER. For the CDR3, the DNA is TGCGCCAGCAGCCAAGTCAGATTGCGCCCCTCCATCGGCTACACCTTC. Translated: CASSQVRLRPSIGYTF.

The chain combines TRBV12-3 or TRBV12-4 with TRBJ2-7; no definite D call. The CDR3 consists of 15 residues. Deletions cut 2 bases from V and 0 bases from J, with 11 bases between. CDR3 DNA sequence: TGTGCCAGCAGTTTAACACTGCTGAGCTCCTACGAGCAGTACTTC. Its translation is CASSLTLLSSYEQYF.

This clonotype was seen more than once but under ten times. The rearrangement links TRBV5-1 to TRBJ1-2, with a tentative D call TRBD1 (5 bases). Trimming pared 0 bases from V and 1 base from J, leaving 13 bases between. Germline V CDR1 and CDR2: SGHRS, YFSETQ. The CDR3 is 16 amino acids. The DNA of the CDR3 is TGCGCCAGCAGCTTGGGGGACCAGAACTATAACTATGGCTACACCTTC. Its protein is CASSLGDQNYNYGYTF. The whole variable domain, remainder taken from reference TRBV5-1 and TRBJ1-2, is KAGVTQTPRYLIKTRGQQVTLSCSPISGHRSVSWYQQTPGQGLQFLFEYFSETQRNKGNFPGRFSGRQFSNSRSEMNVSTLELGDSALYLCASSLGDQNYNYGYTFGSGTRLTVV.

This clonotype was seen a few times. The chain links TRBV10-3 to TRBJ1-1; weak D call: TRBD1 (6 bases). This CDR3 has 13 residues. Trimming left V 11 bases short and J 5 bases short, with 18 bases between. Germline CDR1 ENHRY, CDR2 SYGVKD. CDR3 bases: TGTGCCTCGGGGAGGGGACAAACGACTGAAGCTTTCTTT. Translation gives CASGRGQTTEAFF.

The table lists this clonotype with many counts. The chain employs TRBV20-1 and TRBJ1-1, with 7 bases that match TRBD1. The germline V gene encodes CDR1 DFQATT and CDR2 SNEGSKA (reference sequence). There are 13 residues in the CDR3. V lost 6 bases, J lost 5 bases, and 9 bases stayed unmatched. Here the CDR3 DNA reads TGCAGTGCCAGCGACAGGGTTGAGACTGAAGCTTTCTTT. It specifies CSASDRVETEAFF.

The CDR3 spells CASSLLSSQSDTQYF. Written as DNA, the CDR3 is TGTGCCAGCAGCTTGTTATCTAGTCAGTCAGATACGCAGTATTTT. V usage is TRBV5-6 and J usage is TRBJ2-3; D is undetermined. With 1 base removed from V and 4 bases from J, the gap between germline ends came to 13 bases. This CDR3 spans 15 amino acids. Germline CDR1 is SGHDT and CDR2 is YYEEEE. Together with reference TRBV5-6 and TRBJ2-3, the CDR3 gives the full variable domain: DAGVTQSPTHLIKTRGQQVTLRCSPKSGHDTVSWYQQALGQGPQFIFQYYEEEERQRGNFPDRFSGHQFPNYSSELNVNALLLGDSALYLCASSLLSSQSDTQYFGPGTRLTVL.

Only a few counts were recorded for this clonotype. The chain employs TRBV27 and TRBJ2-2, with 10 bases aligning to TRBD2. In germline, CDR1 is MNHEY, CDR2 SMNVEV (reference sequence). The CDR3 is 16 amino acids. J was trimmed by 3 bases and V by 6 bases; bases with no gene match: 7. The CDR3 protein is CASRASGSLYTGELFF. CDR3 nucleotide sequence: TGTGCCAGCAGGGCTAGCGGGAGTTTATACACCGGGGAGCTGTTTTTT.

This clonotype was counted between two and nine times. The CDR3 is CASSPSVSTEAFF. For the CDR3, the DNA is TGTGCCAGCAGCCCCAGTGTAAGCACTGAAGCTTTCTTT. The chain uses TRBV12-3 or TRBV12-4 and TRBJ1-1; D gene uncertain. The ends were cut back, 6 bases at V and 4 bases at J, with 12 bases in the middle. This CDR3 is built from 13 residues.

This clonotype turned up a few times. The chain couples TRBV7-2 to TRBJ2-7, with 7 bases aligning to TRBD2. Trimming cost V 3 bases and J 0 bases; bases outside gene matches: 8. CDR3 size: 16 residues. CDR1 is SGHTA and CDR2 is FQGNSA in the germline V gene. The CDR3 DNA follows: TGTGCCAGCAGCTTTAATATGGCTAGCGGCTCCTACGAGCAGTACTTC. Its translation: CASSFNMASGSYEQYF.

The genes are TRBV9 and TRBJ2-3; no firm D call. Per germline, CDR1 SGDLS and CDR2 YYNGEE. This CDR3 has 14 residues. V gave up 0 bases and J gave up 6 bases, with 11 bases separating them. The CDR3 region is CASSVESIEDTQYF. CDR3 coding DNA: TGTGCCAGCAGCGTAGAAAGCATCGAGGATACGCAGTATTTT.